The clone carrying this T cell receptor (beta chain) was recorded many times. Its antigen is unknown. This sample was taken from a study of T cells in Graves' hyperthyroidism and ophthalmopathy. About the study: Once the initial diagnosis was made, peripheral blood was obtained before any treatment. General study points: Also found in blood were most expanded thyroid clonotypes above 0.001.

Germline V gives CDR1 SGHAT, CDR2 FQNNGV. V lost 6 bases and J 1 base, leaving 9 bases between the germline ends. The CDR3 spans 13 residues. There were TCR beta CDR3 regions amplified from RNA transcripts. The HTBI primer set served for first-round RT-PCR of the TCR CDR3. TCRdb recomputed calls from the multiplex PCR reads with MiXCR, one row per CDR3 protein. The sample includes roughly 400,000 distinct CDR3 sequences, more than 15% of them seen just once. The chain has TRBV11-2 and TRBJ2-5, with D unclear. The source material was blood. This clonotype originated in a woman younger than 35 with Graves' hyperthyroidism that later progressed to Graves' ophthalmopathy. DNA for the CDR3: TGTGCCAGCAGGCCTAAGGCCCAAGAGACCCAGTACTTC. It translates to CASRPKAQETQYF.